This T cell receptor beta chain was identified during a study of neoadjuvant anti-PD-1 for oral cavity cancer. The repertoire was sequenced with immunoSEQ multiplex PCR; TCRdb's copy has only in-frame clones and lacks some. Of roughly 60,000 clones detected, 65% to 85% appear once; the ten largest clones hold 2.6%. The sample here was PBMCs, taken before nivolumab (anti-PD-1) treatment. The receptor comes from a person aged 40 to 85 with oral cavity squamous cell carcinoma.

This CDR3 is CASSDQQGGAPLHF. CDR3 bases: TGTGCCAGCAGTGATCAACAGGGAGGGGCACCCCTCCACTTT. The V gene is TRBV2, the J gene TRBJ1-6; maybe TRBD1 (6 bases). The CDR3 extends over 14 amino acids. CDR1 SNHLY and CDR2 FYNNEI come from the germline V gene. V was pared by 3 bases and J by 11 bases, with 14 bases between.